The present TCR beta chain was sequenced within a study of patients and donors after allogeneic stem cell transplantation. This clonotype occurred a few times. One entry per CDR3 protein results from TCRdb running MiXCR on the RT-PCR reads. This table has roughly 940,000 distinct CDR3 sequences, roughly 18% appearing once. The CDR3 length is 16 residues. Trimming took 1 base from V and 0 from J, leaving 9 bases between them. The germline gives CDR1 SGHVS, CDR2 FQNEAQ. The sequenced sample was blood, either unsorted or a sorted T cell fraction (not recorded which). This clonotype was obtained from a human donor who was either an allogeneic HSCT recipient or a stem cell or donor lymphocyte infusion donor (not recorded which). It is not recorded whose cells these are; they may come from a transplant donor. The chain joins TRBV7-8 to TRBJ1-4, with D possibly TRBD1 on 5 matching bases. The CDR3 nucleotides read TGTGCCAGCAGCTTAGGACAGCTAGCAACTAATGAAAAACTGTTTTTT. Translated: CASSLGQLATNEKLFF.